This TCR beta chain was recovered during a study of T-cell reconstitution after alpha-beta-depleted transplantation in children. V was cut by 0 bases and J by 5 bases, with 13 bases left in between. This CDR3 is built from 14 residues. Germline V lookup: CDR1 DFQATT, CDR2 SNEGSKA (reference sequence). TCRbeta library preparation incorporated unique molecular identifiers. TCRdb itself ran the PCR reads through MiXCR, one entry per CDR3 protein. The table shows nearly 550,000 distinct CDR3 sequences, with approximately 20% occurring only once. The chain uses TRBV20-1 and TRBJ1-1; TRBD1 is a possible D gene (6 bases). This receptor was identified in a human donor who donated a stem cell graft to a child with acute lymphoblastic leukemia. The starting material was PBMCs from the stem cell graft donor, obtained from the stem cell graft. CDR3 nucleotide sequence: TGCAGTGCTAGAGATCCGGGGGGCAAGACTGAAGCTTTCTTT. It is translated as CSARDPGGKTEAFF.